This T cell receptor (beta chain) was captured in a study of T cell repertoires in cytomegalovirus infection. Study-wide results and limits: Within the response measured ex vivo, HLA-C-restricted CMV-specific TCR beta clonotypes were dominant.

Details on this clonotype: The antigen is not known.

The CDR3 consists of 12 residues. Germline V gene data show CDR1 as SGHNT and CDR2 as YYREEE (reference sequence). The V end lost 3 bases, the J end lost 7 bases, and 7 bases lay between the germline ends. TCRdb ran MiXCR on the reads and lists one entry per CDR3 protein. The table lists roughly 280,000 distinct CDR3 sequences, around 15% of them singletons. The J gene is TRBJ2-2, the V gene TRBV5-4, with D uncertain. The sequencing input was PBMCs. The clonotype comes from a human donor in good health (CMV status not recorded). Some clones in this sample may be carry-over from other donors' samples. The CDR3: CASSYILGELFF. Written as DNA, the CDR3 is TGTGCCAGCAGCTATATCCTCGGGGAGCTGTTTTTT.